These 2 T cell receptor beta chains came from one sample sequenced in a study of T cell repertoires in cytomegalovirus infection. These TCRs are of unknown antigen specificity. Using its own MiXCR run on the reads, TCRdb lists one record per CDR3 protein. Among approximately 130,000 distinct CDR3 sequences listed, about 24% were seen once. Material: PBMCs, sequenced either directly or after in vitro stimulation (not recorded which). These receptors were collected from a human donor in good health (CMV status not recorded). Some clones in this sample may be carry-over from other donors' samples.

At least ten counts were recorded for this clonotype. The chain couples TRBV4-1 to TRBJ2-1, with 8 bases matching TRBD1. CDR3 length: 16 amino acids. Per the germline V gene, CDR1 is MGHRA and CDR2 is YSYEKL. Unmatched junction bases numbered 8, after V lost 3 bases and J lost 4 bases. DNA of the CDR3: TGCGCCAGCAGCCAGGCCCCCGGGACAGGTTACAATGAGCAGTTCTTC. Its protein product is CASSQAPGTGYNEQFF.

This clonotype has at least ten counts. The chain has TRBV18 and TRBJ2-7; 10 bases line up with TRBD1. From germline, CDR1 is KGHSH and CDR2 LQKENI. The CDR3 loop spans 14 amino acids. V lost 3 bases, J lost 6 bases, and 5 bases stayed unmatched. CDR3 loop: CASSPYGQGVEQYF. The CDR3 nucleotides are TGTGCCAGCTCACCTTATGGACAGGGGGTCGAGCAGTACTTC. The full variable domain, in which reference TRBV18 and TRBJ2-7 provide the parts outside the CDR3, is NAGVMQNPRHLVRRRGQEARLRCSPMKGHSHVYWYRQLPEEGLKFMVYLQKENIIDESGMPKERFSAEFPKEGPSILRIQQVVRGDSAAYFCASSPYGQGVEQYFGPGTRLTVT.